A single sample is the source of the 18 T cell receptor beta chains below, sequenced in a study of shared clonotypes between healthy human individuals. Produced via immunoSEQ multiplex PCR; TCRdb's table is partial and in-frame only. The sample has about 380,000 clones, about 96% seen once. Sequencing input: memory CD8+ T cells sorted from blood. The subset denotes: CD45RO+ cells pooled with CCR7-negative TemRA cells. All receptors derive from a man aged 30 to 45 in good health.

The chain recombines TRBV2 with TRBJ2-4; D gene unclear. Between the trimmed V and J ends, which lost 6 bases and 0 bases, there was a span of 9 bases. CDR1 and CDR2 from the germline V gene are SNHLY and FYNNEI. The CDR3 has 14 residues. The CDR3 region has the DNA TGTGCCAGCAGGGAGACCGTAGCCAAAAACATTCAGTACTTC. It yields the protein CASRETVAKNIQYF.

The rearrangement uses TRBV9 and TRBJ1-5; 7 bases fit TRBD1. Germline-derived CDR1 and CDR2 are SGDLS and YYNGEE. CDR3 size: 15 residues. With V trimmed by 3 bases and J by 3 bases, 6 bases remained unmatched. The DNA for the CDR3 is TGTGCCAGCAGCGGAAACGGGACAGTCAATCAGCCCCAGCATTTT. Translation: CASSGNGTVNQPQHF.

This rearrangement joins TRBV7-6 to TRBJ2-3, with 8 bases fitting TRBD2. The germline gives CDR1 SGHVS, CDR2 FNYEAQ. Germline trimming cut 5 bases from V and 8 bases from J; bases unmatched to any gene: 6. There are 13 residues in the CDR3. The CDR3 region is CASSRVGRGTQYF. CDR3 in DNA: TGTGCCAGCAGCCGAGTCGGGAGGGGTACGCAGTATTTT.

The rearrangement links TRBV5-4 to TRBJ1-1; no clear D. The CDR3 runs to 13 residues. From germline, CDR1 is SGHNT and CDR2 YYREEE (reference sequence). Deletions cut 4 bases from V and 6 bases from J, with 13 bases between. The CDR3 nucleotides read TGTGCCAGCAGCCCAACGATCATCGCTGAAGCTTTCTTT. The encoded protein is CASSPTIIAEAFF. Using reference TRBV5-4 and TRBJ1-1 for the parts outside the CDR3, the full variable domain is ETGVTQSPTHLIKTRGQQVTLRCSSQSGHNTVSWYQQALGQGPQFIFQYYREEENGRGNFPPRFSGLQFPNYSSELNVNALELDDSALYLCASSPTIIAEAFFGQGTRLTVV.

For the CDR3, the DNA is TGTGCCAGCAGAGGTGACTTCTCCTACAATGAGCAGTTCTTC. Its protein product is CASRGDFSYNEQFF. The V and J genes are TRBV2 and TRBJ2-1; no reliable D call. Germline V lookup: CDR1 SNHLY, CDR2 FYNNEI. The V end lost 6 bases, the J end lost 0 bases, and 9 bases lay between the germline ends. CDR3 size: 14 residues.

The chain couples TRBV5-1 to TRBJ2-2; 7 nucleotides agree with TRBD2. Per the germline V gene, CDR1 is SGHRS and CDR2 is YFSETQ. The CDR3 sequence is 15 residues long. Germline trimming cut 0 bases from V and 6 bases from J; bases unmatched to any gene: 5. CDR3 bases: TGCGCCAGCAGCTTGGCCGGAGGGAGGGCCGGGGAGCTGTTTTTT. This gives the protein CASSLAGGRAGELFF.

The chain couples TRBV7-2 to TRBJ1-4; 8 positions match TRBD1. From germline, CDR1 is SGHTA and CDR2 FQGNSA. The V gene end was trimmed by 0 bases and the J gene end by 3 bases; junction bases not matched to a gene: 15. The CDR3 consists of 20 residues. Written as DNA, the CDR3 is TGTGCCAGCAGCTTAGCCGACCCAGGGGGCGCGCGCATCTCTAATGAAAAACTGTTTTTT. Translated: CASSLADPGGARISNEKLFF.

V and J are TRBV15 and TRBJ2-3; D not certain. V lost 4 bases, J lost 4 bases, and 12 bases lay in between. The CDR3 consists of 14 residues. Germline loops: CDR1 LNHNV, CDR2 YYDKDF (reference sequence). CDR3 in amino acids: CATSTYGSPDTQYF. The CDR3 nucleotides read TGTGCCACCAGCACTTACGGGTCTCCAGATACGCAGTATTTT.

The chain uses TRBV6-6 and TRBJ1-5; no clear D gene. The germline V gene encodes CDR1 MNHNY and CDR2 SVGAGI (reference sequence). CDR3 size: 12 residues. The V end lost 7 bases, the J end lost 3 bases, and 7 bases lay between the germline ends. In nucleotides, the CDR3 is TGTGCCAGCACCGACAACAATCAGCCCCAGCATTTT. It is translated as CASTDNNQPQHF.

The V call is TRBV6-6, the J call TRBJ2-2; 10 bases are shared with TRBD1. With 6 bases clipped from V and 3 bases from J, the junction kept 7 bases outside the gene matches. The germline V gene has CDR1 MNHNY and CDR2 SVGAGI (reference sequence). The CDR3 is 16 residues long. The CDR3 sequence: CASSTTGGAYTGELFF. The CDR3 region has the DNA TGTGCCAGCAGCACGACAGGGGGCGCTTACACCGGGGAGCTGTTTTTT.

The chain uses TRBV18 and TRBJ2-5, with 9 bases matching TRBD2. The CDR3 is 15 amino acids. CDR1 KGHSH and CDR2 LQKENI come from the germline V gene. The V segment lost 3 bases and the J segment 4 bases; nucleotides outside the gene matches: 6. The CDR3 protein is CASSPGSGSGETQYF. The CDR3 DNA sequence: TGTGCCAGCTCACCTGGTAGCGGGAGCGGAGAGACCCAGTACTTC.

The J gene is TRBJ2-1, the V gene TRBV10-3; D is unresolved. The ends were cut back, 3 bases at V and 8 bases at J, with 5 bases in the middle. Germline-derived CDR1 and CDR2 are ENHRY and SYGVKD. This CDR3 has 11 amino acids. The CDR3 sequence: CAISDLYEQFF. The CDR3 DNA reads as TGTGCCATCAGTGACCTATATGAGCAGTTCTTC.

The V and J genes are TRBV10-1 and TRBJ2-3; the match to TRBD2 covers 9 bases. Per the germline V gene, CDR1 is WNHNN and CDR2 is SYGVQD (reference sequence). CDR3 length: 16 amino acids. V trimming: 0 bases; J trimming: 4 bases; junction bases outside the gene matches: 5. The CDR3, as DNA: TGCGCCAGCAGTGAGTCTGGGGTAGCGGGAGCAGATACGCAGTATTTT. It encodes CASSESGVAGADTQYF.

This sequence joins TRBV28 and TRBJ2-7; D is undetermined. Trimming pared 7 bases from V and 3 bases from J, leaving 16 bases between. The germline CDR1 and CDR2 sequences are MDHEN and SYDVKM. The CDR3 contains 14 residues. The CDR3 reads CASTRKPLYYEQYF. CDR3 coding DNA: TGTGCCAGCACCCGAAAACCCCTCTACTACGAGCAGTACTTC.

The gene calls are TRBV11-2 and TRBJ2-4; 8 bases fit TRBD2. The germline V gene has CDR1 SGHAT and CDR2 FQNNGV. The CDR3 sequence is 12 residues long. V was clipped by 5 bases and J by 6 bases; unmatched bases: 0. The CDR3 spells CASSLAGNIQYF. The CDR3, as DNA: TGTGCCAGCAGCCTAGCGGGAAACATTCAGTACTTC.

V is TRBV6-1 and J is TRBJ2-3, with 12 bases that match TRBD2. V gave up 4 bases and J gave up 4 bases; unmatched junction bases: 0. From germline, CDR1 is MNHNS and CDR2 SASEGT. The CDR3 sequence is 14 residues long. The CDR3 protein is CASSGLAGADTQYF. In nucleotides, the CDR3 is TGTGCCAGCAGTGGACTAGCGGGAGCAGATACGCAGTATTTT.

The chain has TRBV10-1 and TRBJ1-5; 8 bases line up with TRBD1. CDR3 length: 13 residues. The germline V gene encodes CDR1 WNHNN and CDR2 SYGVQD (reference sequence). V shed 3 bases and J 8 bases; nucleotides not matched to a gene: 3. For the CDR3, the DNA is TGCGCCAGCAGTGACAGGGGGCGCGAGCCCCAGCATTTT. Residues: CASSDRGREPQHF.

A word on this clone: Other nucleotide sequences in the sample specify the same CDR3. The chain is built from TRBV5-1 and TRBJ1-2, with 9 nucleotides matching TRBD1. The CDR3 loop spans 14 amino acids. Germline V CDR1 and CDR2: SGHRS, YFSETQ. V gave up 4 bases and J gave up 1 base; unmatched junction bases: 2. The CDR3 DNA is TGCGCCAGCAGCCCGGGACAGGGTAACTATGGCTACACCTTC. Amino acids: CASSPGQGNYGYTF.